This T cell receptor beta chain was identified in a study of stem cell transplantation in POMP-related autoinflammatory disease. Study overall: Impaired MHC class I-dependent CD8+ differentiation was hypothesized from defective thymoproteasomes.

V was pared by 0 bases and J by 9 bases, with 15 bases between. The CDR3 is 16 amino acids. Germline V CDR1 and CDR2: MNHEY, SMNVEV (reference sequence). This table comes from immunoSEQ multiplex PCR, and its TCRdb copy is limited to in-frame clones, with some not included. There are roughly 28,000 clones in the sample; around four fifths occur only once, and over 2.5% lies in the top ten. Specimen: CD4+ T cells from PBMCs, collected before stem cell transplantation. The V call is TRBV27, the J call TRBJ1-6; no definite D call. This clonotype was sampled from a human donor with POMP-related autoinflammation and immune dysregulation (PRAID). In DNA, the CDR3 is TGTGCCAGCAGTTTATCGGGCGGTTACCTAATTTCACCCCTCCACTTT. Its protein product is CASSLSGGYLISPLHF.